This TCR beta chain is drawn from a study of naive and memory T cell subsets. Study observations and caveats: Naive and memory repertoire findings lacked a ground truth for validation. Possibly reflecting memory cells re-expressing CD45RA, a few larger clonotypes occurred in naive repertoires, especially CD8. In CD4 and CD8 cells, diversity dropped from naive through EMRA.

CDR3 length: 14 amino acids. Trimming took 5 bases from V and 5 from J; bases not matched to a gene: 5. Germline assignment: CDR1 MNHEY and CDR2 SMNVEV (reference sequence). CD4 T cells were positively selected, then CD8 T cells from the CD4-negative fraction. As to this clonotype: The antigen is not known.

Both TRBC1 and TRBC2 were covered by a beta constant-region primer of two equimolar oligonucleotides. Nested alpha and beta constant-region primers with the SP2 primer drove four PCR rounds on ligated cDNA. One entry per CDR3 protein, called by TCRdb with MiXCR from the UMI-ligation and nested PCR reads. The sample includes approximately 150,000 distinct CDR3 sequences, 20% to 25% of them seen just once. This TCR was sampled from a human donor in good health. The source material was naive CD4+ T cells from blood. This sequence joins TRBV27 and TRBJ2-7; 11 bases fit TRBD2. Here the CDR3 DNA reads TGTGCCAGCAGTCTCACTAGCGGGGGTAACGAGCAGTACTTC. As protein: CASSLTSGGNEQYF.